The rows below give T cell receptor beta chains drawn from one sample of a study of T-cell reconstitution after alpha-beta-depleted transplantation in children. TCRdb redid the calling of the PCR reads with MiXCR, one entry per CDR3 protein. Counted here are about 500,000 distinct CDR3 sequences, around a third occurring once; the ten biggest clones make up more than 2%. The source material was PBMCs from the stem cell graft donor, sampled from the stem cell graft. The receptor set was obtained from a human donor who donated a stem cell graft to a child with aplastic anemia. The CDR3 runs from the conserved cysteine through the conserved F or W. The order of the fields is J gene, V gene, CDR3 protein.

J gene: TRBJ2-7; V gene: TRBV28; CDR3 protein: CASRPLHRRAYEQYF
J gene: TRBJ1-2; V gene: TRBV9; CDR3 protein: CASSPRRDGPDYTF
J gene: TRBJ2-7; V gene: TRBV29-1; CDR3 protein: CSVTTGGGIHEQYF
J gene: TRBJ2-4; V gene: TRBV3-1; CDR3 protein: CASTGAWNIQYF
J gene: TRBJ1-2; V gene: TRBV12-3/TRBV12-4; CDR3 protein: CASSLTQGARYGYTF
J gene: TRBJ1-2; V gene: TRBV29-1; CDR3 protein: CSVEDPFSLGYGYTF
J gene: TRBJ1-1; V gene: TRBV20-1; CDR3 protein: CSASDSGFSSEAFF
J gene: TRBJ1-5; V gene: TRBV27; CDR3 protein: CASSLRASAGSNQPQHF
J gene: TRBJ2-7; V gene: TRBV7-2; CDR3 protein: CASNPSAGRLSYEQYF
J gene: TRBJ2-3; V gene: TRBV5-1; CDR3 protein: CASSLESSSTDTQYF
J gene: TRBJ2-2; V gene: TRBV5-1; CDR3 protein: CASSGRQGTGELFF
J gene: TRBJ2-2; V gene: TRBV19; CDR3 protein: CASGLGSNTGELFF
J gene: TRBJ1-2; V gene: TRBV20-1; CDR3 protein: CSATAGTGHFAPYGYTF
J gene: TRBJ1-1; V gene: TRBV11-2; CDR3 protein: CASSLVKGGPEAFF
J gene: TRBJ1-5; V gene: TRBV30; CDR3 protein: CAWRPPTGKSNQPQHF
J gene: TRBJ2-1; V gene: TRBV28; CDR3 protein: CASSVLRAGEVGRMRQQFF
J gene: TRBJ2-1; V gene: TRBV5-6; CDR3 protein: CASSFQRALSYNEQFF
J gene: TRBJ1-5; V gene: TRBV10-3; CDR3 protein: CAIRQGAGQPQHF
J gene: TRBJ1-1; V gene: TRBV29-1; CDR3 protein: CSVESPGNTEAFF
J gene: TRBJ1-2; V gene: TRBV12-3/TRBV12-4; CDR3 protein: CASSPNSVLTTYGYTF
J gene: TRBJ2-2; V gene: TRBV12-3/TRBV12-4; CDR3 protein: CASSLSPGGATGELFF
J gene: TRBJ2-3; V gene: TRBV29-1; CDR3 protein: CSVRPSGWAYF
J gene: TRBJ1-3; V gene: TRBV7-2; CDR3 protein: CASSLVGAVGSGNTIYF
J gene: TRBJ2-7; V gene: TRBV4-3; CDR3 protein: CASSQDLGGIRYEQYF
J gene: TRBJ2-7; V gene: TRBV27; CDR3 protein: CASSFQGGAYEQYF
J gene: TRBJ1-2; V gene: TRBV29-1; CDR3 protein: CSVEGRGPTF
J gene: TRBJ2-1; V gene: TRBV29-1; CDR3 protein: CSVEINEQFF
J gene: TRBJ1-1; V gene: TRBV6-5; CDR3 protein: CASSYGGITEAFF
J gene: TRBJ2-3; V gene: TRBV4-3; CDR3 protein: CASSQEFGRHTQYF
J gene: TRBJ2-2; V gene: TRBV6-4; CDR3 protein: CASSDTENRASGELFF
J gene: TRBJ2-7; V gene: TRBV4-3; CDR3 protein: CASSQYVGTSGYEQYF
J gene: TRBJ1-2; V gene: TRBV6-5; CDR3 protein: CASSWTGTTGREGYTF
J gene: TRBJ2-2; V gene: TRBV28; CDR3 protein: CAAQWAGGGTGELFF
J gene: TRBJ1-1; V gene: TRBV4-2; CDR3 protein: CASSQEIGDTEAFF
J gene: TRBJ2-1; V gene: TRBV7-7; CDR3 protein: CASSLAASGRNEQFF
J gene: TRBJ1-1; V gene: TRBV19; CDR3 protein: CASSPSEATEAFF
J gene: TRBJ1-1; V gene: TRBV5-5; CDR3 protein: CASSLHRAGTEAFF
J gene: TRBJ1-4; V gene: TRBV12-3/TRBV12-4; CDR3 protein: CASSLGPGATNEKLFF
J gene: TRBJ1-1; V gene: TRBV9; CDR3 protein: CASTRGTGNTEAFF